This is a list of T cell receptor beta chains from one sample in a study of blood T cells in healthy people across ages. Each CDR3 protein gets one entry after TCRdb re-called the 5' RACE reads with MiXCR. The repertoire includes 650,000 to 700,000 distinct CDR3 sequences, around 32% of them detected once, and approximately 15% sits in the top ten. The specimen was blood. These receptors originate from a woman aged 80 or over in good health. CDR3s include the opening cysteine and the closing phenylalanine or tryptophan. The D gene is left open where the match is weak. Size values are once, few and many counts, or a class for expanded clones, and some rows have none.

CASSQVGGRGTEAFF	TGTGCCAGCAGCCAAGTCGGTGGGAGGGGCACTGAAGCTTTCTTT	.	TRBV3-1	TRBJ1-1	.
CTSSLATRGAYNEQYF	TGTACCAGCAGCTTAGCGACGCGGGGGGCCTACAATGAGCAGTACTTC	TRBD2	TRBV7-2	TRBJ2-5	.
CASSFTGDSTDTQYF	TGCGCCAGCAGCTTCACTGGGGATAGCACAGATACGCAGTATTTT	.	TRBV5-1	TRBJ2-3	many
CASIAQGTYGYTF	TGTGCCAGTATCGCACAGGGAACTTATGGCTACACCTTC	.	TRBV19	TRBJ1-2	.
CASSYSASLPRAYEQYF	TGTGCCAGCAGTTACTCGGCTAGCCTCCCCAGGGCCTACGAGCAGTACTTC	.	TRBV6-5	TRBJ2-7	.
CASSRPLQGAGSPLHF	TGTGCCAGCAGTCGGCCCTTACAGGGGGCGGGTTCACCCCTCCACTTT	TRBD1	TRBV6-5	TRBJ1-6	.
CAWGKGAGAYEQYF	TGTGCCTGGGGGAAAGGGGCCGGCGCCTACGAGCAGTACTTC	.	TRBV30	TRBJ2-7	few
CTSSQGGLGYNEQFF	TGTACCAGCAGTCAAGGCGGGCTCGGGTACAATGAGCAGTTCTTC	.	TRBV3-1	TRBJ2-1	.
CASSYRTLSSYDEQFF	TGTGCCAGCAGTTACCGGACCTTAAGCTCCTACGATGAGCAGTTCTTC	.	TRBV6-2/TRBV6-3	TRBJ2-1	.
CASSGLAVGWRSAGGDNEQFF	TGTGCCAGCAGCGGACTCGCAGTAGGTTGGCGCTCGGCCGGGGGGGACAATGAGCAGTTCTTC	TRBD2	TRBV11-1	TRBJ2-1	many
CASSRAGDRPEQYF	TGTGCCAGCTCAAGAGCAGGGGACAGACCTGAGCAGTACTTC	TRBD1	TRBV18	TRBJ2-7	many
CSVELGGYTF	TGCAGCGTTGAACTGGGGGGCTACACCTTC	.	TRBV29-1	TRBJ1-2	few
CASRGPLETQYF	TGTGCCAGCAGGGGCCCGCTAGAGACCCAGTACTTC	.	TRBV7-9	TRBJ2-5	many
CASSPEAGGRNQETQYF	TGTGCCAGCAGCCCGGAAGCGGGGGGGAGAAACCAAGAGACCCAGTACTTC	TRBD2	TRBV7-2	TRBJ2-5	many
CASSFPALSKDTQYF	TGTGCCAGCAGTTTTCCGGCACTCAGCAAAGATACGCAGTATTTT	.	TRBV12-3/TRBV12-4	TRBJ2-3	once
CASSYSQTGDFYEQYF	TGTGCCAGCAGTTACTCCCAGACAGGGGATTTCTACGAGCAGTACTTC	TRBD1	TRBV6-6	TRBJ2-7	many
CASSLGDSLSYEQYF	TGTGCCAGCAGTTTAGGCGACAGCCTTTCCTACGAGCAGTACTTC	.	TRBV12-3/TRBV12-4	TRBJ2-7	.
CSARPDTYYGYTF	TGCAGTGCTAGACCTGACACTTACTATGGCTACACCTTC	.	TRBV20-1	TRBJ1-2	.
CASSPVTGVVMNTEAFF	TGTGCCAGCAGTCCCGTTACAGGGGTCGTCATGAACACTGAAGCTTTCTTT	TRBD1	TRBV28	TRBJ1-1	few
CSSAGPLGEQYF	TGCAGTTCGGCGGGCCCTCTGGGGGAGCAGTACTTC	.	TRBV20-1	TRBJ2-5	.
CASSARPGRYDEQYF	TGTGCCAGCAGTGCGCGCCCCGGGCGGTATGATGAGCAGTACTTC	.	TRBV27	TRBJ2-5	few
CASSIPGHISYEQYF	TGTGCCAGCAGCATTCCGGGACACATATCCTACGAGCAGTACTTC	.	TRBV11-2	TRBJ2-7	many